The 13 T cell receptor beta chains reported below all come from one sample, sequenced in a study of neurological immune-mediated disorders. TCRdb re-analysed the 5' RACE reads in MiXCR, keeping a single row per CDR3 protein. Of over 25,000 distinct CDR3 sequences listed, approximately 20% are singletons. Source material: CD4+ T cells from blood. The source is a man aged 50-59 years with HTLV-1-associated myelopathy (HAM/TSP).

The chain is built from TRBV20-1 and TRBJ1-3; D unclear. Trimming cost V 7 bases and J 0 bases, with 13 bases left between them. Germline CDR1 and CDR2: DFQATT and SNEGSKA (reference sequence). The CDR3 sequence is 14 residues long. CDR3 DNA sequence: TGCAGTGTTTCGGCAGGAAACTCTGGAAACACCATATATTTT. Encoded protein: CSVSAGNSGNTIYF.

The sample holds many counts of this clonotype. The chain joins TRBV20-1 to TRBJ2-2, with 7 bases that match TRBD1. CDR3 length: 20 residues. With 0 bases clipped from V and 2 bases from J, the junction kept 18 bases outside the gene matches. Germline assignment: CDR1 DFQATT and CDR2 SNEGSKA (reference sequence). For the CDR3, the DNA is TGCAGTGCTAGAGATCCCCGGAAAGGGGGCCTACCTACAAACACCGGGGAGCTGTTTTTT. Its protein product is CSARDPRKGGLPTNTGELFF.

The rearrangement uses TRBV7-9 and TRBJ1-5; 11 bases line up with TRBD1. This CDR3 contains 14 residues. Looked up from germline, CDR1 is SEHNR and CDR2 is FQNEAQ (reference sequence). V shed 3 bases, J shed 9 bases, and the junction held 4 bases outside the gene matches. The CDR3 nucleotides read TGTGCCAGCAGCTTGGGGACAGGGGGGTCGCCCCAGCATTTT. This sequence encodes CASSLGTGGSPQHF.

This clonotype was picked up many times. V gene TRBV20-1 combines with J gene TRBJ2-3, with D hard to call. CDR3 size: 14 residues. In germline, CDR1 is DFQATT, CDR2 SNEGSKA (reference sequence). V was cut by 6 bases and J by 3 bases, with 16 bases left in between. In DNA form, the CDR3 reads TGCAGTGCCCGGCCGATGAGTGGAACAGATACGCAGTATTTT. Its protein product is CSARPMSGTDTQYF.

Notes on this clonotype: The conserved final phenylalanine or tryptophan is absent from the CDR3, which likely points to a read error. This chain joins TRBV20-1 and TRBJ2-5, with no clear D. Germline V lookup: CDR1 DFQATT, CDR2 SNEGSKA (reference sequence). V was cut by 3 bases and J by 4 bases, with 12 bases left in between. The CDR3 covers 13 residues. In nucleotides, the CDR3 is TGCAGTGCTAGTCAACAGCTAGGAGAGACCCAGTACTTG. It codes for CSASQQLGETQYL.

The sample holds one count of this clonotype. The genes are TRBV20-1 and TRBJ2-5; tentative D call: TRBD1 (5 bases). The CDR3 sequence is 14 residues long. V gave up 6 bases and J gave up 2 bases, with 16 bases separating them. Germline CDR1 DFQATT, CDR2 SNEGSKA (reference sequence). The CDR3 nucleotides read TGCAGTGCGGGTACCTGGGCAGGGCAAGAGACCCAGTACTTC. This sequence encodes CSAGTWAGQETQYF.

This clonotype was observed many times. This chain joins TRBV20-1 and TRBJ2-2, with 8 bases aligning to TRBD1. The trim removed 6 bases at V and 1 base at J, leaving 1 base unmatched. Germline loops: CDR1 DFQATT, CDR2 SNEGSKA (reference sequence). This CDR3 is built from 13 residues. The chain's CDR3 is CSAGTGNTGELFF. The DNA of the CDR3 is TGCAGTGCAGGGACAGGGAACACCGGGGAGCTGTTTTTT.

The sample holds many counts of this clonotype. The chain joins TRBV29-1 to TRBJ2-5; weak D call: TRBD1 (6 bases). The V and J ends lost 7 bases and 0 bases respectively, with 12 bases between them. Germline V CDR1 and CDR2: SQVTM, ANQGSEA. CDR3 length: 13 residues. CDR3 DNA sequence: TGCAGCGGCACACGGACAGACCAAGAGACCCAGTACTTC. Translated: CSGTRTDQETQYF.

The rearrangement links TRBV20-1 to TRBJ2-5, with a tentative D call TRBD2 (6 bases). The germline gives CDR1 DFQATT, CDR2 SNEGSKA (reference sequence). With 1 base removed from V and 5 bases from J, the gap between germline ends came to 11 bases. The CDR3 is 13 residues long. The CDR3 DNA follows: TGCAGTGCTAGAGTGCGGGGACGGGAGACCCAGTACTTC. Protein sequence: CSARVRGRETQYF.

This clonotype was counted many times. The chain links TRBV5-5 to TRBJ2-1; a possible D gene is TRBD1 (7 bases). Germline V gene data show CDR1 as SGHKS and CDR2 as YYEKEE (reference sequence). Trimming stripped 0 bases from V and 8 bases from J, with 9 bases between. The CDR3 totals 13 residues. This chain's CDR3 is CASSLVRGDEQFF. CDR3 DNA sequence: TGTGCCAGCAGCTTGGTCAGGGGGGATGAGCAGTTCTTC.

This clonotype was seen ten or more times. The genes are TRBV20-1 and TRBJ2-5, with D possibly being TRBD1 (6 bases). In germline, CDR1 is DFQATT, CDR2 SNEGSKA (reference sequence). V lost 5 bases and J lost 2, with 15 bases in between. The length of the CDR3 is 14 residues. In DNA, the CDR3 is TGCAGTGCTTACAGGGCAGACCAACAAGAGACCCAGTACTTC. As protein: CSAYRADQQETQYF.

This clonotype occurred many times. The J gene is TRBJ2-2, the V gene TRBV3-1; D gene uncertain. Germline V CDR1 and CDR2: LGHDT, YNNKEL (reference sequence). V lost 6 bases to trimming and J lost 5 bases, with 7 bases between them. The CDR3 has 12 amino acids. The CDR3 DNA sequence: TGTGCCAGCAGGGTTGAGACCGGGGAGCTGTTTTTT. Translation: CASRVETGELFF. The whole variable domain, remainder taken from reference TRBV3-1 and TRBJ2-2, is DTAVSQTPKYLVTQMGNDKSIKCEQNLGHDTMYWYKQDSKKFLKIMFSYNNKELIINETVPNRFSPKSPDKAHLNLHINSLELGDSAVYFCASRVETGELFFGEGSRLTVL.

This rearrangement joins TRBV6-6 to TRBJ2-7, with D possibly matching TRBD1 (6 bases). Germline V gene data show CDR1 as MNHNY and CDR2 as SVGAGI (reference sequence). The CDR3 length is 14 residues. DNA of the CDR3: TGTGCCAGCATTTACCGGGACAACGCCTACGAGCAGTACGTC. It codes for CASIYRDNAYEQYV.